This TCR beta chain was identified in a study of blood T cell repertoires in COVID-19. At the level of the study: Nucleic acid was either cDNA or gDNA, and it came from T cells, B-cell-depleted T cells, or PBMCs.

Profiled with immunoSEQ multiplex PCR; TCRdb holds only in-frame clones, not every one. There are roughly 320,000 clones in the sample; approximately 86% occur only once, and around 1.2% lies in the top ten. The CDR3 is 17 amino acids. Looked up from germline, CDR1 is ENHRY and CDR2 is SYGVKD. The V segment lost 4 bases and the J segment 5 bases; nucleotides outside the gene matches: 13. The V gene is TRBV10-3, the J gene TRBJ2-7; TRBD1 matches 11 bases. The sequencing sample was made of peripheral blood. The TCR was taken from a man aged 65 to 79 with acute or convalescent COVID-19. The CDR3: CAISAGTGGFQGNEQYF. The CDR3 region has the DNA TGTGCCATCAGTGCAGGGACAGGGGGTTTCCAGGGGAACGAGCAGTACTTC.